This TCR beta chain was documented in a study of human T cells and chemical hapten exposure (dated by TCRdb to about 2021). About the investigation overall: For sensitization, 2% DPC in acetone was applied to a 2 cm by 2 cm area of upper inner arm skin. Patch testing was performed on the upper back with Finn chambers containing 0.01% DPC, and the patch tests were scored after 6 days according to International Contact Dermatitis Research Group standards. Alopecia areata with under or over 50% scalp involvement, alopecia totalis and alopecia universalis were represented in the patient cohort, which was mostly female. In alopecia patients, the study followed how the peripheral blood TCR repertoire changed in vivo over primary and secondary sensitization to diphenylcyclopropenone (DPC), a hapten. Blood samples were taken from patients before sensitization (week 0) and at 2, 6 and about 24 weeks after DPC sensitization. Weekly therapeutic DPC doses were additionally applied to the scalp of patients throughout the roughly 24-week study period. Libraries were pooled for sequencing, and per-sample TCR yields varied mainly because of small differences in library volumes within the pool. For TCR sequencing, blood came from 25 to 35 alopecia patients at anywhere from one to four time points (pre-sensitization, 2, 6 and 24 weeks). Each blood RNA sample was used to sequence both TCR alpha and TCR beta chains. Study-wide findings and limitations: Because every patient had alopecia, a presumed autoimmune disease, the patients' immune response might differ from that of healthy individuals. Repeated subsampling changed both the strength of the expansion versus patch-test correlation and the threshold at which that correlation became significant. Compared with pre-sensitization or healthy control sets, expanded TCRs formed significantly more large CDR3 similarity clusters, which is consistent with antigen-driven responses. Patch test score was positively correlated with the number of PT1 expanded TCRs, with significance at thresholds 8, 16 and 32 but not at 4. DPC sensitization did not change how many TCRs were above 1 in 1000 frequency, and no evidence was found of alterations in global repertoire structure.

V drops 1 base and J drops 0 bases, leaving 7 bases in between. The germline V gene (reference sequence) gives CDR1 as DFQATT and CDR2 as SNEGSKA. There are 13 amino acids in the CDR3, from cysteine to phenylalanine inclusive. Left in the record is the CDR3 DNA by itself, 39 bases read in frame from the first base. Receptor libraries were prepared by RACE. These reads were obtained on a NextSeq 500. During library preparation, unique molecular identifiers were attached to individual cDNA molecules so that TCRs could be counted quantitatively and reproducibly. As for the authors' bioinformatics: A median of about 100,000 TCRs per sample was observed, with a range of roughly 23,224 to 700,000. The Decombinator software suite was used to annotate V, J and CDR3 in the TCR reads. Every sample was subsampled to the same number of TCRs (28,000) for the PS versus PT1 abundance plots. TCRs were defined as expanded if absent before sensitization and observed at least eight times at the 2-week time point. The public reads were reanalyzed by TCRdb: fastp trimming at Q25, MiXCR alignment, in-frame beta chains only. Under each unique CDR3 protein, matching rows form one entry showing the most common genes and DNA. The V and J calls follow TCRdb's processing rather than the paper's. The table for this sample lists some 53,000 distinct CDR3 sequences; approximately 9.9% of them were counted only once. The ten biggest clones cover about 2% of the sample.

Per the publication, the time point label means: patch test 1, 2 weeks after DPC sensitization. The treatment or condition label, read with the paper, signifies: therapeutic diphenylcyclopropenone sensitization with weekly scalp DPC. Unfractionated whole blood was collected in Tempus Blood RNA tubes, and total RNA was extracted from that blood. Blood at each patch-test visit was drawn before the patch test was applied. Patients were eligible if aged 18 to 70, diagnosed with alopecia and judged suitable for DPC therapy, and pregnant patients were excluded. This clonotype was found many times. Its binding antigen is unknown. No base-level quality is on record; no much larger clone is a single base apart.

The starting material was whole blood, obtained in connection with sensitization to the hapten diphenylcyclopropenone (DPC). Recombination connected TRBV20-1 to TRBJ2-7; no D gene can be assigned with confidence. The origin of this receptor is a woman in her thirties or forties with alopecia areata. Some clones in this sample may be carry-over from other donors' samples. The DNA sequence reads TGCAGTGCTAGAGGCCCGAGCTCCTACGAGCAGTACTTC. Its translation is CSARGPSSYEQYF.